This is a list of T cell receptor beta chains from one sample in a study of CD8 T cells in Susac syndrome. TCRdb passed the immunoSEQ multiplex PCR reads through MiXCR, listing each CDR3 protein once. The sample contains about 150,000 distinct CDR3 sequences, around 95% of which appear only once. Sequenced: CD8+ T cells from PBMCs. Receptor source: a human donor with multiple sclerosis. Both conserved end residues are part of each CDR3. A D gene is named only where the DNA matches it firmly. Clone size is given for some rows only: seen once, a few or many times, or a class if the clone is expanded.

clone size,V gene,CDR3 length,J gene,D gene,CDR3 DNA,CDR3 protein
NA,TRBV27,13,TRBJ2-1,NA,TGTGCCAGCCGGGGCGGGACTCTGAATGAGCAGTTCTTC,CASRGGTLNEQFF
NA,TRBV27,15,TRBJ2-3,TRBD2,TGTGCCAGCAGTTCAGGAGCGGGGGCCTGGGATACGCAGTATTTT,CASSSGAGAWDTQYF
NA,TRBV27,14,TRBJ2-5,NA,TGTGCCAGCAGTTCCCTCGGCAGCCAAGAGACCCAGTACTTC,CASSSLGSQETQYF
NA,TRBV15,17,TRBJ1-2,TRBD1,TGTGCCACCAGCAGAGATACGACAGGGGGCGGGCGGACCGGCTACACCTTC,CATSRDTTGGGRTGYTF
NA,TRBV7-9,15,TRBJ2-1,TRBD2,TGTGCCAGCAGCGCCGGGACTAGGGACTACAATGAGCAGTTCTTC,CASSAGTRDYNEQFF
NA,TRBV14,12,TRBJ2-3,NA,TGTGCCAGCAGCCAAGTGACAGATACGCAGTATTTT,CASSQVTDTQYF
NA,TRBV12-3/TRBV12-4,13,TRBJ1-1,NA,TGTGCCAGCAGTTTTACGAATAGCACTGAAGCTTTCTTT,CASSFTNSTEAFF
NA,TRBV29-1,11,TRBJ1-3,NA,TGCAGCGTTGGTGCGGGAAACACCATATATTTT,CSVGAGNTIYF
NA,TRBV7-9,17,TRBJ2-6,NA,TGTGCCAGCAGCGACATCGACAGCATCTCTGGGGCCAACGTCCTGACTTTC,CASSDIDSISGANVLTF
NA,TRBV5-4,17,TRBJ2-1,TRBD2,TGTGCCAGCAGCTCGCCGGGACTACCCCCCGAAGCCAATGAGCAGTTCTTC,CASSSPGLPPEANEQFF
few,TRBV7-3,14,TRBJ2-7,TRBD1,TGTGCCAGCAGCTTGGACAGGGGGAACTACGAGCAGTACTTC,CASSLDRGNYEQYF
NA,TRBV2,15,TRBJ1-1,TRBD1,TGTGCCAGCAGCTTTATCGGGACAGGAGGGCCTGAAGCTTTCTTT,CASSFIGTGGPEAFF
NA,TRBV5-1,13,TRBJ2-3,NA,TGCGCCAGCAGCTCCTTTGGTCGGGATACGCAGTATTTT,CASSSFGRDTQYF
NA,TRBV25-1,11,TRBJ2-7,NA,TGTGCCAGCACGGACGGGTACGAGCAGTACTTC,CASTDGYEQYF
NA,TRBV2,17,TRBJ1-1,NA,TGTGCCAGCAGAGCAATGCCGGGGAGCACCGTTAACACTGAAGCTTTCTTT,CASRAMPGSTVNTEAFF
NA,TRBV7-9,13,TRBJ1-1,TRBD1,TGTGCCACTACAGGGGATACTCCGACTGAAGCTTTCTTT,CATTGDTPTEAFF
once,TRBV20-1,15,TRBJ2-1,TRBD1,TGCAGTGCTAGAGATTCGGCAGGGGGCGCGGATGAGCAGTTCTTC,CSARDSAGGADEQFF
NA,TRBV29-1,12,TRBJ1-2,TRBD1,TGCAGCTTCGTACAGGGGTCGCGTGGCTACACCTTC,CSFVQGSRGYTF
NA,TRBV13,14,TRBJ2-5,NA,TGTGCCAGCAGCTTACATAACAGGCAAGAGACCCAGTACTTC,CASSLHNRQETQYF
NA,TRBV19,13,TRBJ1-1,NA,TGTGCCAGTAGGGACGGTCGGGGCACTGAAGCTTTCTTT,CASRDGRGTEAFF
NA,TRBV29-1,15,TRBJ1-1,NA,TGCAGCGCCGGATTTTGGGGGCCAAGGGACACTGAAGCTTTCTTT,CSAGFWGPRDTEAFF
NA,TRBV27,13,TRBJ1-1,NA,TGTGCCAGCAGTACCGTTGGGGCCACTGAAGCTTTCTTT,CASSTVGATEAFF
NA,TRBV2,14,TRBJ2-3,NA,TGTGCCAGCAGTGAATACGGACCCACAGATACGCAGTATTTT,CASSEYGPTDTQYF
NA,TRBV29-1,12,TRBJ2-1,NA,TGCAGCGTTGAAGGACGGAACAATGAGCAGTTCTTC,CSVEGRNNEQFF
NA,TRBV7-2,17,TRBJ2-5,TRBD2,TGTGCCAGCAGCAATAGCGGGGGGGCCTGGATCAAGGAGACCCAGTACTTC,CASSNSGGAWIKETQYF
NA,TRBV9,11,TRBJ2-5,NA,TGTGCCAGCAGCACCGACTCTGCCCAGTACTTC,CASSTDSAQYF
NA,TRBV5-1,16,TRBJ1-6,NA,TGCGCCAGCAGCTTTTGGACCGCAGGGGCGAATTCACCCCTCCACTTT,CASSFWTAGANSPLHF
NA,TRBV7-8,15,TRBJ2-7,TRBD1,TGTGCCAGCACCAGAACCGGGACAGGGTTTTACGAGCAGTACTTC,CASTRTGTGFYEQYF
NA,TRBV3-1,17,TRBJ2-3,TRBD2,TGTGCCAGCAGCCAAGATGGCAGCGGGACTAGCACAGATACGCAGTATTTT,CASSQDGSGTSTDTQYF
once,TRBV29-1,12,TRBJ2-3,NA,TGCAGCGTTGAAGGCAGCACAGATACGCAGTATTTT,CSVEGSTDTQYF
NA,TRBV7-2,13,TRBJ2-7,NA,TGTGCCAGCAGCCGGACTTCCGTCTACGAGCAGTACTTC,CASSRTSVYEQYF
NA,TRBV4-2,14,TRBJ2-7,NA,TGTGCCAGCAGCCAAGGCAGGGCCTCCTACGAGCAGTACTTC,CASSQGRASYEQYF
NA,TRBV5-1,15,TRBJ1-2,TRBD1,TGCGCCAGCAGCCCGGGACAGACATTCAACTATGGCTACACCTTC,CASSPGQTFNYGYTF
NA,TRBV7-9,15,TRBJ2-5,NA,TGTTCCAACGAAGAGACGGGGTTGTACCAAGAGACCCAGTACTTC,CSNEETGLYQETQYF
NA,TRBV27,15,TRBJ2-5,TRBD2,TGTGCCAGCAGTTTAGAGCGGGGGGGACAAGAGACCCAGTACTTC,CASSLERGGQETQYF
NA,TRBV7-8,15,TRBJ2-2,NA,TGTGCCAGCACCCCGGGACAAACAAACACCGGGGAGCTGTTTTTT,CASTPGQTNTGELFF
NA,TRBV20-1,15,TRBJ2-7,TRBD1,TGCAGTGCTAGAGATCAGGACAGGAGCTCCTACGAGCAGTACTTC,CSARDQDRSSYEQYF
NA,TRBV3-1,14,TRBJ2-1,NA,TGTGCCAGCAGCCAAGTGGGGCCATACAATGAGCAGTTCTTC,CASSQVGPYNEQFF
NA,TRBV5-4,16,TRBJ1-1,NA,TGTGCCAGCAGCTTGGCCAGGGAGATCCCCAACACTGAAGCTTTCTTT,CASSLAREIPNTEAFF
NA,TRBV29-1,11,TRBJ2-1,NA,TGCAGCGGATGGGGCCACAATGAGCAGTTCTTC,CSGWGHNEQFF
NA,TRBV6-5,14,TRBJ2-5,TRBD1,TGTGCCAGCATTGAGACAGGGGGCCGAGAGACCCAGTACTTC,CASIETGGRETQYF
NA,TRBV10-3,16,TRBJ2-3,TRBD2,TGTGCCATCAGTGAGAGGACTAGCGGGGGGAAAGATACGCAGTATTTT,CAISERTSGGKDTQYF
NA,TRBV28,14,TRBJ2-5,NA,TGTGCCAGCTCAGCCAGGGAAATATCGGAGACCCAGTACTTC,CASSAREISETQYF
NA,TRBV5-6,13,TRBJ2-3,NA,TGTGCCAGCAGCTCCGAAGGGGAAGATACGCAGTATTTT,CASSSEGEDTQYF
NA,TRBV7-7,13,TRBJ1-1,NA,TGTGCTAGCAGCCGCGTAAGGGGCACTGAAGCTTTCTTT,CASSRVRGTEAFF
NA,TRBV29-1,16,TRBJ1-2,NA,TGCAGCGTTGGTCGGGATACGTTTAAGACTAACTATGGCTACACCTTC,CSVGRDTFKTNYGYTF
NA,TRBV9,14,TRBJ2-7,TRBD1,TGTGCCAGCAGCACCTGGGACAGGGAAAGCGAGCAGTACTTC,CASSTWDRESEQYF